Shown below are 3 T cell receptor beta chains from a single sample sequenced in a study of blood T cell repertoires in COVID-19. Repertoires were generated with immunoSEQ multiplex PCR, while TCRdb's copy carries only in-frame clones and drops some. The repertoire holds some 340,000 clones, with 75% to 90% as singletons. Sequencing was performed on PBMCs or T cells enriched from blood (not recorded which). All receptors derive from a woman between 50 and 59 years old who had recovered from COVID-19.

The V and J genes are TRBV6-5 and TRBJ1-4; D is ambiguous. CDR3 size: 14 residues. The germline V and J ends were trimmed by 8 bases and 0 bases, with 10 bases remaining between them. Germline assignment: CDR1 MNHEY and CDR2 SVGAGI. The CDR3 region is CASRLTSTNEKLFF. CDR3 nucleotide sequence: TGTGCCAGCCGACTTACCTCAACTAATGAAAAACTGTTTTTT.

This clone came up once. The chain carries TRBV6-5 and TRBJ2-7; 9 positions match TRBD2. The J segment lost 2 bases and the V segment lost 0 bases, leaving 2 bases of the junction unmatched. This CDR3 comprises 15 residues. Looked up from germline, CDR1 is MNHEY and CDR2 is SVGAGI. The CDR3 sequence: CASSYSSGGTYEQYF. The DNA of the CDR3 is TGTGCCAGCAGTTACTCGAGCGGGGGGACCTACGAGCAGTACTTC.

This clone has only a few counts. The CDR3 reads CAISESIPGDVRGNTEAFF. The CDR3 region has the DNA TGTGCCATCAGTGAGTCGATCCCAGGGGATGTGCGAGGGAACACTGAAGCTTTCTTT. The V call is TRBV10-3, the J call TRBJ1-1; possible D gene TRBD1, 6 bases. This CDR3 has 19 residues. V lost 0 bases and J lost 1, with 21 bases in between. The germline gives CDR1 ENHRY, CDR2 SYGVKD.